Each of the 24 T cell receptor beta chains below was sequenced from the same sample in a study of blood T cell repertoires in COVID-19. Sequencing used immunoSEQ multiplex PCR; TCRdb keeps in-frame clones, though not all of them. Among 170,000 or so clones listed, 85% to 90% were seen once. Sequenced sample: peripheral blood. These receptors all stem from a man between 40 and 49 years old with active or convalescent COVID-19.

The CDR3 loop reads CASSDGAGKETQYF. CDR3 coding DNA: TGCGCCAGCAGTGATGGGGCAGGAAAAGAGACCCAGTACTTC. The chain joins TRBV5-1 to TRBJ2-5, with a weak D call TRBD1 (5 bases). Trimming pared 5 bases from V and 3 bases from J, leaving 14 bases between. Germline V gene sequence: CDR1 SGHRS, CDR2 YFSETQ. The CDR3 covers 14 residues.

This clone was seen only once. In DNA, the CDR3 is TGTGCCAGCAGTGCCTTAGTCGACTATGAGCAGTTCTTC. Encoded protein: CASSALVDYEQFF. V gene TRBV12-3 or TRBV12-4 combines with J gene TRBJ2-1; D call uncertain. The CDR3 is made up of 13 amino acids. V was clipped by 5 bases and J by 8 bases, with 13 bases between them.

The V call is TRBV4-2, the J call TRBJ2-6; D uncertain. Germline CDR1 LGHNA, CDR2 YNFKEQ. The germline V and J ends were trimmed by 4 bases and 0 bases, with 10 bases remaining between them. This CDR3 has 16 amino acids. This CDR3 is CASSPLGRSGANVLTF. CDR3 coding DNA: TGTGCCAGCAGCCCACTTGGTCGCTCTGGGGCCAACGTCCTGACTTTC.

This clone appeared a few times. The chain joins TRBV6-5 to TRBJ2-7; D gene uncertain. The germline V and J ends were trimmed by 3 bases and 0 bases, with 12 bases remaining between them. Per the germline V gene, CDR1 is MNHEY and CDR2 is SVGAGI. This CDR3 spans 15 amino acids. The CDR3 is CASSYIERSSYEQYF. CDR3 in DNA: TGTGCCAGCAGTTATATCGAGCGCAGCTCCTACGAGCAGTACTTC.

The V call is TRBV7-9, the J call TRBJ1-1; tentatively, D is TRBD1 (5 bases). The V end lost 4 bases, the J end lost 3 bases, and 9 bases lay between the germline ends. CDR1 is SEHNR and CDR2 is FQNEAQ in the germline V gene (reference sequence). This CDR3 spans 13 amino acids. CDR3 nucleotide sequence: TGTGCCAGCAGCTACCAGGGATACACTGAAGCTTTCTTT. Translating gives CASSYQGYTEAFF.

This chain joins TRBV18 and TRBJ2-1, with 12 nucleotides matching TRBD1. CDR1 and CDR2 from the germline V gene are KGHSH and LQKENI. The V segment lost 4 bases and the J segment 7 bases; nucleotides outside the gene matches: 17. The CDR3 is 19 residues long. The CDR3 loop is CASSRGPPGQGAGRNEQFF. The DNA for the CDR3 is TGTGCCAGCTCACGGGGCCCACCGGGACAGGGGGCTGGAAGGAATGAGCAGTTCTTC.

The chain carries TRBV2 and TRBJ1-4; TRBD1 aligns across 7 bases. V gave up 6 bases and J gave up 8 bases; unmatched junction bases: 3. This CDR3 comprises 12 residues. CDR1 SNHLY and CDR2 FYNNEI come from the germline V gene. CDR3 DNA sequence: TGTGCCAGCAGGCGACAGGGAGAAAAACTGTTTTTT. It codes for CASRRQGEKLFF.

For the CDR3, the DNA is TGTGCCAGCAGCCCCCCGGGGGGGCGCGAGCAGTTCTTC. Translated, it gives CASSPPGGREQFF. This rearrangement joins TRBV12-3 or TRBV12-4 to TRBJ2-1, with TRBD2 matching over 8 bases. CDR3 length: 13 amino acids. After removal of 6 bases from V and 10 bases from J, the junction contained 8 bases not matched to a gene.

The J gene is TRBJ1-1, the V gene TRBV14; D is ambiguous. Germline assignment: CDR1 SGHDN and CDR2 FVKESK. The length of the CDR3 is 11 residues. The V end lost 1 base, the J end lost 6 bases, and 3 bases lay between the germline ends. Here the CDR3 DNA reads TGTGCCAGCAGCCAAGGGCCTGAAGCTTTCTTT. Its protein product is CASSQGPEAFF.

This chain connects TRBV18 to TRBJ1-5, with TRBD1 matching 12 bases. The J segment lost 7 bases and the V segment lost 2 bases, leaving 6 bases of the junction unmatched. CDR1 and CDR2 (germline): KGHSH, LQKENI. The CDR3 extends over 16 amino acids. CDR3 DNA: TGTGCCAGCTCACCATCGGGACAGGGGGCAGGACAGCCCCAGCATTTT. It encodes CASSPSGQGAGQPQHF.

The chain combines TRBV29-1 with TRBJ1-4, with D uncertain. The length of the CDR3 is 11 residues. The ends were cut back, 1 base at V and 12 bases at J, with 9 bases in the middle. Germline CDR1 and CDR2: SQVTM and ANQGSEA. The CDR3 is CSVEGGQQLFF. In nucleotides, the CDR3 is TGCAGCGTTGAAGGAGGCCAGCAACTGTTTTTT. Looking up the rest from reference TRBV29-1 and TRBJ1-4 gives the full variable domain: SAVISQKPSRDICQRGTSLTIQCQVDSQVTMMFWYRQQPGQSLTLIATANQGSEATYESGFVIDKFPISRPNLTFSTLTVSNMSPEDSSIYLCSVEGGQQLFFGSGTQLSVL.

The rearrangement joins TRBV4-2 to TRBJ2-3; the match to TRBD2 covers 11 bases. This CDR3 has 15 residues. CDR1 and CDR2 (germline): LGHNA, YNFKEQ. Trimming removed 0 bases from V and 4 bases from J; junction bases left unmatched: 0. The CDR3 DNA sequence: TGTGCCAGCAGCCAAGATAGCGGGGGGGCAGATACGCAGTATTTT. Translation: CASSQDSGGADTQYF.

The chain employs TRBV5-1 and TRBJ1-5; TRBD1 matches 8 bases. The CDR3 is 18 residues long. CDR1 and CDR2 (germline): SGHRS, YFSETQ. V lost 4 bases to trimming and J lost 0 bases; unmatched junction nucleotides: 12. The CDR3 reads CASSPTGDGTLSNQPQHF. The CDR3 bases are TGCGCCAGCAGCCCGACAGGGGACGGTACCCTTAGCAATCAGCCCCAGCATTTT.

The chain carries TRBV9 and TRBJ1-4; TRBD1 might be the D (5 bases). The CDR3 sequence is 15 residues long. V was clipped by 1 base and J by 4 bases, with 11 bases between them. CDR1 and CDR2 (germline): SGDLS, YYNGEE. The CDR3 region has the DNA TGTGCCAGCAGCGTATCGATGGGACTTAATGAAAAACTGTTTTTT. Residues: CASSVSMGLNEKLFF. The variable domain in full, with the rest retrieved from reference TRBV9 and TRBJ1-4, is DSGVTQTPKHLITATGQRVTLRCSPRSGDLSVYWYQQSLDQGLQFLIQYYNGEERAKGNILERFSAQQFPDLHSELNLSSLELGDSALYFCASSVSMGLNEKLFFGSGTQLSVL.

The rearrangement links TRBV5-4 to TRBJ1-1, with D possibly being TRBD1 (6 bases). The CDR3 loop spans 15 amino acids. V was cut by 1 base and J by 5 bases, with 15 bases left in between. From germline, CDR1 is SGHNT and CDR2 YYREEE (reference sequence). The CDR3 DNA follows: TGTGCCAGCAGCTTGACAGGGACAACGAGGACTGAAGCTTTCTTT. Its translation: CASSLTGTTRTEAFF.

CDR3 bases: TGCGCCAGCAGCCAAGACCGACAGCCCAGCAATCAGCCCCAGCATTTT. It codes for CASSQDRQPSNQPQHF. The rearrangement uses TRBV4-3 and TRBJ1-5; tentative D call: TRBD1 (5 bases). Per the germline V gene, CDR1 is LGHNA and CDR2 is YSLEER. V gave up 0 bases and J gave up 1 base, with 10 bases separating them. This CDR3 is 16 amino acids long.

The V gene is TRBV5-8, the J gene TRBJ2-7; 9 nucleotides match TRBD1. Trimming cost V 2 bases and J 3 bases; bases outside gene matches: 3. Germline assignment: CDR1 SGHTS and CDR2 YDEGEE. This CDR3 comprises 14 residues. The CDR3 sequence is CASSLQGASYEQYF. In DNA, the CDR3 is TGTGCCAGCAGCTTACAGGGGGCGAGCTACGAGCAGTACTTC.

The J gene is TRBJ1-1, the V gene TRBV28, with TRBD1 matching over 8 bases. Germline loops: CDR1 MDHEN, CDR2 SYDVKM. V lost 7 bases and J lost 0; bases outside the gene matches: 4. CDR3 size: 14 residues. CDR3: CASKDRAVNTEAFF. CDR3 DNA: TGTGCCAGCAAGGACAGGGCCGTGAACACTGAAGCTTTCTTT.

The CDR3 DNA follows: TGTGCCAGCAGTGAAGGGACAGGGGGCGTAGGCTACACCTTC. It is translated as CASSEGTGGVGYTF. The chain combines TRBV2 with TRBJ1-2, with TRBD1 matching over 11 bases. The V segment lost 1 base and the J segment 8 bases; nucleotides outside the gene matches: 3. The CDR3 extends over 14 amino acids. Germline V gene sequence: CDR1 SNHLY, CDR2 FYNNEI.

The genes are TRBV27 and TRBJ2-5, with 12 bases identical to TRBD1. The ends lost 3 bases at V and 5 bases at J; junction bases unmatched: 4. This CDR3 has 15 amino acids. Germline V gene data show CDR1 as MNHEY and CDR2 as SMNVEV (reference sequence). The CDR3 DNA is TGTGCCAGCAGTTTGGGGACAGGGGGCAGGGAGACCCAGTACTTC. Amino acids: CASSLGTGGRETQYF.

The CDR3 nucleotides read TGTGCCAGCAGCCAAGACTGGCAGGGGAGCGGCTACACCTTC. It is translated as CASSQDWQGSGYTF. The J gene is TRBJ1-2, the V gene TRBV3-1 (or the pseudogene TRBV3-2), with a possible D match to TRBD1 (6 bases). The V and J ends lost 0 bases and 8 bases respectively, with 13 bases between them. The CDR3 has 14 residues. The germline CDR1 and CDR2 sequences are LGHDT and YNNKEL (reference sequence).

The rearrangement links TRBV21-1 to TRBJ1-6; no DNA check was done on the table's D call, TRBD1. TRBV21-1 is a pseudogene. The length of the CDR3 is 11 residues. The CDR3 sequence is CARGTNSPLHF. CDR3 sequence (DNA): TGTGCCAGGGGCACCAATTCACCCCTCCACTTT.

The CDR3 here is CASSAGTGSEKLFF. CDR3 sequence (DNA): TGTGCCAGCAGCGCCGGGACAGGGAGTGAAAAACTGTTTTTT. J is TRBJ1-4 and V is TRBV7-9, with 9 bases aligning to TRBD1. V gave up 5 bases and J gave up 7 bases; unmatched junction bases: 5. The CDR3 runs 14 residues. CDR1 is SEHNR and CDR2 is FQNEAQ in the germline V gene (reference sequence).

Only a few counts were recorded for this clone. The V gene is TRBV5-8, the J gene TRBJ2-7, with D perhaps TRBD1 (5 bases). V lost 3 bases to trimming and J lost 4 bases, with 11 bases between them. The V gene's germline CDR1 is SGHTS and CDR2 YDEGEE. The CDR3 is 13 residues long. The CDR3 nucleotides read TGTGCCAGCAGCTGGAACAGGCGGTACGAGCAGTACTTC. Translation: CASSWNRRYEQYF.